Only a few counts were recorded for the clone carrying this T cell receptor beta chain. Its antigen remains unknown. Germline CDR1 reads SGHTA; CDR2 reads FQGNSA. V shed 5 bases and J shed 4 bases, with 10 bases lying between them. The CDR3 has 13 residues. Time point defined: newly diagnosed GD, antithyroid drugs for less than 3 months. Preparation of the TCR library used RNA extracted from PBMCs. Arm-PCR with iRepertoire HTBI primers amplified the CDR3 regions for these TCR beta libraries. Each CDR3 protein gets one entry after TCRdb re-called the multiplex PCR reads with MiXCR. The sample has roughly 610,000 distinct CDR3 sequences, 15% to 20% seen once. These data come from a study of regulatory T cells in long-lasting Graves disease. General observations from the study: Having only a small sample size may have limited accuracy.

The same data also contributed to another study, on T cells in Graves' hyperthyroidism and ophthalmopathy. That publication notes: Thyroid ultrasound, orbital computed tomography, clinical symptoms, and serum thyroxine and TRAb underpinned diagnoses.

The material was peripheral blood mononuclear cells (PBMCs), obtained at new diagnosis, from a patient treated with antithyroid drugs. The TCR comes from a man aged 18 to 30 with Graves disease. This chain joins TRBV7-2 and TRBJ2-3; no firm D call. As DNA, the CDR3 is TGTGCCAGCAGCCCCGCCCCGCCAGATACGCAGTATTTT. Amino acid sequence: CASSPAPPDTQYF.